The rows below give T cell receptor beta chains drawn from one sample of a study of T cells in pancreatic ductal adenocarcinoma. Profiling relied on immunoSEQ multiplex PCR, and the TCRdb table lists in-frame clones only, not all of them. Seen here are approximately 97,000 clones, about 95% observed once, and the top ten hold approximately 3.1%. The sequencing sample was made of PBMCs. The source is a human donor with pancreatic ductal adenocarcinoma. The CDR3 runs from the conserved cysteine through the conserved F or W. D genes are given only for firm matches. Size tells how often a clone was seen (once, few, many) or the class of an expanded clone, and some rows leave it out.

clone size: NA; D gene: NA; J gene: TRBJ1-1; V gene: TRBV6-1; CDR3 DNA: TGTGCCAGTCAGACACTGCATGGCACTGAAGCTTTCTTT; CDR3 protein: CASQTLHGTEAFF
clone size: NA; D gene: NA; J gene: TRBJ1-4; V gene: TRBV6-5; CDR3 DNA: TGTGCCAGCAGTTACTCGGGAGGGGCAGGTGAAAAACTGTTTTTT; CDR3 protein: CASSYSGGAGEKLFF
clone size: NA; D gene: TRBD1; J gene: TRBJ2-1; V gene: TRBV18; CDR3 DNA: TGTGCCAGCTCACCGGACAGGGGGTGGGCCAATGAGCAGTTCTTC; CDR3 protein: CASSPDRGWANEQFF
clone size: NA; D gene: TRBD1; J gene: TRBJ1-2; V gene: TRBV19; CDR3 DNA: TGTGCCAGTAAGACCGGGACAGGGAATTCCTATGGCTACACCTTC; CDR3 protein: CASKTGTGNSYGYTF
clone size: NA; D gene: NA; J gene: TRBJ2-7; V gene: TRBV7-2; CDR3 DNA: TGTGCCAGCAGCTTAGGCCCCACCCTAAGCTCCTACGAGCAGTACTTC; CDR3 protein: CASSLGPTLSSYEQYF
clone size: NA; D gene: TRBD1; J gene: TRBJ2-7; V gene: TRBV5-1; CDR3 DNA: TGCGCCAGCAGCGGAGGGACAGGGGGCACTCGAAGGGACTTC; CDR3 protein: CASSGGTGGTRRDF
clone size: NA; D gene: TRBD1; J gene: TRBJ2-7; V gene: TRBV27; CDR3 DNA: TGTGCCAGCAGTTTATTTGACAGGGGGGCCGAGCAGTACTTC; CDR3 protein: CASSLFDRGAEQYF
clone size: NA; D gene: TRBD2; J gene: TRBJ2-6; V gene: TRBV30; CDR3 DNA: TGTGCCTGGAGTCCCAGCGGGAGACCCGGGGCCAACGTCCTGACTTTC; CDR3 protein: CAWSPSGRPGANVLTF
clone size: NA; D gene: NA; J gene: TRBJ1-1; V gene: TRBV19; CDR3 DNA: TGTGCCAGTAGTATTAGCATAACTTTGAACACTGAAGCTTTCTTT; CDR3 protein: CASSISITLNTEAFF
clone size: NA; D gene: TRBD2; J gene: TRBJ2-2; V gene: TRBV29-1; CDR3 DNA: TGCAGCGGGGGACTAGCGGGAGGGCCGGGCACCGGGGAGCTGTTTTTT; CDR3 protein: CSGGLAGGPGTGELFF
clone size: NA; D gene: NA; J gene: TRBJ1-3; V gene: TRBV19; CDR3 DNA: TGTGCCAGTAGTATGGGCCCACGTACCTCTGGAAACACCATATATTTT; CDR3 protein: CASSMGPRTSGNTIYF
clone size: once; D gene: TRBD2; J gene: TRBJ2-1; V gene: TRBV10-1; CDR3 DNA: TGCGCCAGCAATGCCGGGACTAGCGCATCCTACAATGAGCAGTTCTTC; CDR3 protein: CASNAGTSASYNEQFF
clone size: NA; D gene: NA; J gene: TRBJ2-6; V gene: TRBV10-3; CDR3 DNA: TGTGCCATCAGTCCTCGCTCAGCTGGGGCCAACGTCCTGACTTTC; CDR3 protein: CAISPRSAGANVLTF
clone size: NA; D gene: NA; J gene: TRBJ1-5; V gene: TRBV18; CDR3 DNA: TGTGCCAGCTCTCGTGCGACAGGCCTAAGCAATCAGCCCCAGCATTTT; CDR3 protein: CASSRATGLSNQPQHF
clone size: NA; D gene: NA; J gene: TRBJ2-5; V gene: TRBV4-1; CDR3 DNA: TGCGCCAGCAGCCAAGATCCGGATTCGGGGGAGACCCAGTACTTC; CDR3 protein: CASSQDPDSGETQYF
clone size: once; D gene: TRBD1; J gene: TRBJ1-4; V gene: TRBV7-9; CDR3 DNA: TGTGCCAGCAGCTCGGACAGGGGGGATGAAAAACTGTTTTTT; CDR3 protein: CASSSDRGDEKLFF
clone size: NA; D gene: NA; J gene: TRBJ1-1; V gene: TRBV7-2; CDR3 DNA: TGTGCCAGCAGCTTCCAAACAGGGAAAGCTTTCTTT; CDR3 protein: CASSFQTGKAFF
clone size: NA; D gene: NA; J gene: TRBJ2-7; V gene: TRBV7-9; CDR3 DNA: TGTGCCAGCAGCCCCGGGACTTCGACATCCTACGAGCAGTACTTC; CDR3 protein: CASSPGTSTSYEQYF
clone size: once; D gene: TRBD1; J gene: TRBJ1-4; V gene: TRBV12-5; CDR3 DNA: TGTGCTAGTGGTTCGGGGACAGCAACTAATGAAAAACTGTTTTTT; CDR3 protein: CASGSGTATNEKLFF
clone size: NA; D gene: TRBD2; J gene: TRBJ2-3; V gene: TRBV14; CDR3 DNA: TGTGCCAGCAGCCCGCTAGCGGGAGTAGATACGCAGTATTTT; CDR3 protein: CASSPLAGVDTQYF
clone size: NA; D gene: NA; J gene: TRBJ2-7; V gene: TRBV20-1; CDR3 DNA: TGCAGTGCTACGGAGTACGAGCAGTACTTC; CDR3 protein: CSATEYEQYF
clone size: NA; D gene: TRBD2; J gene: TRBJ2-3; V gene: TRBV7-8; CDR3 DNA: TGTGCCAGCAGCCCGACTAGCGGGAGAACAGATACGCAGTATTTT; CDR3 protein: CASSPTSGRTDTQYF
clone size: NA; D gene: NA; J gene: TRBJ2-3; V gene: TRBV5-1; CDR3 DNA: TGCGCCAGCAGCTTAGAGAGTACGCAGTATTTT; CDR3 protein: CASSLESTQYF
clone size: NA; D gene: TRBD1; J gene: TRBJ1-2; V gene: TRBV10-3; CDR3 DNA: TGTGCCATCAGTGCCGGGACAGGGGTCGATGGCTACACCTTC; CDR3 protein: CAISAGTGVDGYTF
clone size: NA; D gene: NA; J gene: TRBJ1-2; V gene: TRBV6-1; CDR3 DNA: TGTGCCAGCCAGGAAAACTATGGCTACACCTTC; CDR3 protein: CASQENYGYTF
clone size: NA; D gene: NA; J gene: TRBJ2-7; V gene: TRBV10-1; CDR3 DNA: TGCGCCAGCAGTGAGAGAGAGAGGGCGTACGAGCAGTACTTC; CDR3 protein: CASSERERAYEQYF
clone size: NA; D gene: NA; J gene: TRBJ2-5; V gene: TRBV5-1; CDR3 DNA: TGCGCCAGCAGCTTGCAGGGGCTGGCCGAAGAGACCCAGTACTTC; CDR3 protein: CASSLQGLAEETQYF
clone size: NA; D gene: NA; J gene: TRBJ2-1; V gene: TRBV6-4; CDR3 DNA: TGTGCCAGCAGTACAGGGGGGGGGAACAATGAGCAGTTCTTC; CDR3 protein: CASSTGGGNNEQFF
clone size: NA; D gene: NA; J gene: TRBJ2-5; V gene: TRBV7-7; CDR3 DNA: TGTGCCAGCAGCGGGAGTGGCCAAGAGACCCAGTACTTC; CDR3 protein: CASSGSGQETQYF
clone size: NA; D gene: TRBD2; J gene: TRBJ2-7; V gene: TRBV11-3; CDR3 DNA: TGTGCCAGCAGCTTTTCCCCCCCGGGGGGGGAAGAGCAGTACTTC; CDR3 protein: CASSFSPPGGEEQYF
clone size: NA; D gene: NA; J gene: TRBJ1-3; V gene: TRBV6-1; CDR3 DNA: TGTGCCAGCAGTGGGAGGACGACCGACTCTGGAAACACCATATATTTT; CDR3 protein: CASSGRTTDSGNTIYF
clone size: NA; D gene: TRBD1; J gene: TRBJ1-3; V gene: TRBV10-3; CDR3 DNA: TGTGCCATCAGTGACCTCCGGGACAGGAGAAACACCATATATTTT; CDR3 protein: CAISDLRDRRNTIYF